The 20 T cell receptor beta chains below all came from one sample that was sequenced in a study of control samples from healthy donors and cancer patients. The method was immunoSEQ multiplex PCR; TCRdb's version includes in-frame clones alone and lacks a portion of them. In the table there are some 82,000 clones, approximately 89% of which are singletons. Sequencing was carried out using blood. Every receptor here comes from a man aged 50-59 years in good health.

V is TRBV11-3 and J is TRBJ2-5; D is unresolved. Germline V gene sequence: CDR1 SGHNT, CDR2 YENEEA. CDR3 size: 17 residues. V lost 1 base and J lost 0, with 15 bases in between. The CDR3 nucleotides are TGTGCCAGCAGCTTAGCTACGGGCTCCGGATACCAAGAGACCCAGTACTTC. It encodes CASSLATGSGYQETQYF.

This clone appeared a single time. The V call is TRBV30, the J call TRBJ1-1; unclear D gene. The CDR3 totals 15 residues. The ends were cut back, 3 bases at V and 0 bases at J, with 14 bases in the middle. Germline CDR1 reads GTSNPN; CDR2 reads SVGIG (reference sequence). CDR3 sequence (DNA): TGTGCCTGGAGAGGTCGGGGAGGCATGAACACTGAAGCTTTCTTT. It is translated as CAWRGRGGMNTEAFF.

This chain links TRBV29-1 with TRBJ1-1; a weak D match, TRBD1 (5 bases). Germline assignment: CDR1 SQVTM and CDR2 ANQGSEA. V lost 8 bases and J 0 bases, leaving 16 bases between the germline ends. The CDR3 is 14 residues long. Written as DNA, the CDR3 is TGCAGCATCCGCGACAGCGGCCTGAACACTGAAGCTTTCTTT. Translated, it gives CSIRDSGLNTEAFF.

The chain employs TRBV6-1 and TRBJ1-6; 9 bases are shared with TRBD1. The CDR3 spans 15 residues. V was clipped by 5 bases and J by 10 bases; unmatched bases: 9. Germline CDR1 and CDR2: MNHNS and SASEGT. The CDR3 nucleotides read TGTGCCAGCAGTTCACTCCGGACAGGGGAATCACCCCTCCACTTT. Amino acids: CASSSLRTGESPLHF.

The chain uses TRBV18 and TRBJ2-2, with no clear D. Deletions cut 0 bases from V and 1 base from J, with 0 bases between. Germline V gene data show CDR1 as KGHSH and CDR2 as LQKENI. The CDR3 is 13 amino acids. The CDR3 nucleotides are TGTGCCAGCTCACCACCGAACACCGGGGAGCTGTTTTTT. It yields the protein CASSPPNTGELFF.

This clone came up a few times. The rearrangement joins TRBV19 to TRBJ1-1, with no clear D. Trimming left V 3 bases short and J 6 bases short, with 14 bases between. The CDR3 has 14 amino acids. The germline CDR1 and CDR2 sequences are LNHDA and SQIVND (reference sequence). Here the CDR3 DNA reads TGTGCCAGTAGTATCCTAAGCGGGTTGGCTGAAGCTTTCTTT. It encodes CASSILSGLAEAFF. The entire variable domain, with the rest obtained from reference TRBV19 and TRBJ1-1, is as follows: DGGITQSPKYLFRKEGQNVTLSCEQNLNHDAMYWYRQDPGQGLRLIYYSQIVNDFQKGDIAEGYSVSREKKESFPLTVTSAQKNPTAFYLCASSILSGLAEAFFGQGTRLTVV.

The chain uses TRBV14 and TRBJ1-6, with D uncertain. The CDR3 runs 13 residues. Germline assignment: CDR1 SGHDN and CDR2 FVKESK. Trimming pared 0 bases from V and 6 bases from J, leaving 3 bases between. The CDR3 DNA reads TGTGCCAGCAGCCAAGATATTAATTCACCCCTCCACTTT. Protein sequence: CASSQDINSPLHF. The whole variable domain, remainder taken from reference TRBV14 and TRBJ1-6, is EAGVTQFPSHSVIEKGQTVTLRCDPISGHDNLYWYRRVMGKEIKFLLHFVKESKQDESGMPNNRFLAERTGGTYSTLKVQPAELEDSGVYFCASSQDINSPLHFGNGTRLTVT.

J is TRBJ1-5 and V is TRBV6-1; 7 bases align to TRBD1. Germline-derived CDR1 and CDR2 are MNHNS and SASEGT. V shed 2 bases and J 6 bases; nucleotides not matched to a gene: 7. The CDR3 spans 15 residues. DNA for the CDR3: TGTGCCAGCAGTGAAAGAGACAGGGTCGGTCAGCCCCAGCATTTT. Its translation is CASSERDRVGQPQHF.

The sample holds one count of this clone. The rearrangement joins TRBV3-1 (or the pseudogene TRBV3-2) to TRBJ2-7; D is unclear. CDR3 size: 11 residues. V gave up 3 bases and J gave up 2 bases, with 2 bases separating them. CDR1 is LGHDT, CDR2 YNNKEL, per germline (reference sequence). The CDR3 is CASSHTYEQYV. The CDR3 nucleotides are TGTGCCAGCAGCCATACCTACGAGCAGTACGTC.

With respect to this clone: Germline and junction disagree at one end, which may indicate a read error. V is TRBV24-1 and J is TRBJ2-4; D is perhaps TRBD1 or TRBD2 (5 bases each). The CDR3 is 14 residues long. Germline V lookup: CDR1 KGHDR, CDR2 SFDVKD. The CDR3 reads CATSDGGTPLSMDF. CDR3 coding DNA: TGTGCCACCAGTGATGGGGGTACGCCCCTATCTATGGACTTC.

There are a few counts of this clone. This rearrangement joins TRBV15 to TRBJ1-2, with D unresolved. V was clipped by 5 bases and J by 6 bases, with 22 bases between them. The CDR3 totals 16 residues. CDR1 LNHNV and CDR2 YYDKDF come from the germline V gene (reference sequence). CDR3 protein: CATSSRLGPLKNGYTF. The CDR3 region has the DNA TGTGCCACCAGCTCCCGTTTAGGGCCACTGAAAAATGGCTACACCTTC.

This rearrangement joins TRBV6-5 to TRBJ2-2; 10 positions match TRBD1. CDR3 length: 14 amino acids. V trimming: 6 bases; J trimming: 7 bases; junction bases outside the gene matches: 5. CDR1 is MNHEY and CDR2 is SVGAGI in the germline V gene. This CDR3 is CASRTGQGFGELFF. For the CDR3, the DNA is TGTGCCAGCAGGACGGGACAGGGGTTCGGGGAGCTGTTTTTT.

The rearrangement joins TRBV12-3 or TRBV12-4 to TRBJ1-2; D is uncertain. This CDR3 is built from 12 residues. Trimming cost V 2 bases and J 7 bases, with 8 bases left between them. The CDR3 region is CASSLPKSGYTF. CDR3 in DNA: TGTGCCAGCAGTTTACCTAAGTCTGGCTACACCTTC.

V is TRBV10-3 and J is TRBJ2-6, with D unclear. This CDR3 region has 16 residues. Germline V lookup: CDR1 ENHRY, CDR2 SYGVKD. V was clipped by 0 bases and J by 0 bases, with 6 bases between them. The CDR3 coding sequence is TGTGCCATCAGTGAGTCGGGATACTCTGGGGCCAACGTCCTGACTTTC. Its protein is CAISESGYSGANVLTF.

The J gene is TRBJ1-1, the V gene TRBV2; D gene unclear. The CDR3 covers 15 residues. Between the trimmed V and J ends, which lost 3 bases and 4 bases, there was a span of 15 bases. The germline gives CDR1 SNHLY, CDR2 FYNNEI. CDR3 DNA sequence: TGTGCCAGCAGTGATATCCTCGGCCCCCTCACTGAAGCTTTCTTT. Translating it yields CASSDILGPLTEAFF.

The chain is built from TRBV2 and TRBJ1-2, with TRBD1 as a possible D gene (5 bases). Germline V gene lookup returns CDR1 SNHLY and CDR2 FYNNEI. This CDR3 comprises 14 residues. The germline V and J ends were trimmed by 5 bases and 4 bases, with 14 bases remaining between them. CDR3 sequence: CASSPERGLYGYTF. CDR3 DNA sequence: TGTGCCAGCAGTCCCGAGCGGGGCCTCTATGGCTACACCTTC.

This clone has a single count. J is TRBJ2-1 and V is TRBV15; TRBD2 matches at 9 bases. Trimming at V came to 0 bases and at J to 3 bases, leaving 0 bases not matched to a gene. The germline V gene has CDR1 LNHNV and CDR2 YYDKDF (reference sequence). This CDR3 is built from 15 residues. Here the CDR3 DNA reads TGTGCCACCAGCAGAGAACTAGCGGGCTACAATGAGCAGTTCTTC. It codes for CATSRELAGYNEQFF.

The chain joins TRBV28 to TRBJ2-7; a weak D match, TRBD1 (5 bases). Germline V gives CDR1 MDHEN, CDR2 SYDVKM. The CDR3 runs to 14 residues. Trimming cost V 5 bases and J 4 bases, with 15 bases left between them. In DNA form, the CDR3 reads TGTGCCAGCAGTCCTACCCGGACATTTTACGAGCAGTACGTC. Translated, it gives CASSPTRTFYEQYV.

The V and J genes are TRBV19 and TRBJ2-1, with D perhaps matching TRBD1 (5 bases). CDR3 length: 17 residues. Between the trimmed V and J ends, which lost 1 base and 0 bases, there was a span of 13 bases. CDR1 LNHDA and CDR2 SQIVND come from the germline V gene (reference sequence). The DNA for the CDR3 is TGTGCCAGTAGTATAGTAATTGTCAGGGACTCCTACAATGAGCAGTTCTTC. As protein: CASSIVIVRDSYNEQFF.

The chain uses TRBV2 and TRBJ1-3, with D perhaps TRBD1 (5 bases). Germline-derived CDR1 and CDR2 are SNHLY and FYNNEI. V was clipped by 10 bases and J by 3 bases, with 10 bases between them. There are 12 residues in the CDR3. The CDR3 DNA is TGTGCCATCCCAGGGAGTGGAAACACCATATATTTT. Residues: CAIPGSGNTIYF.